One sample yielded the 19 T cell receptor beta chains listed below, sequenced in a study of regulatory T cells in long-lasting Graves disease. Indicated time point: persistent/refractory GD, antithyroid drugs over 5 years with positive TRAb. TCR sequences were obtained from RNA taken from PBMCs. HTBI primers from iRepertoire and Arm-PCR of CDR3 regions yielded the TCR beta libraries. TCRdb recomputed calls from the multiplex PCR reads with MiXCR, one row per CDR3 protein. Seen here are hundreds of thousands of distinct CDR3 sequences, about 30% observed once, and the top ten hold 40% to 55%. The input for sequencing was peripheral blood mononuclear cells (PBMCs), taken when the disease was refractory, from a patient treated with antithyroid drugs. The receptors shown here come from a female donor with Graves disease.

This rearrangement joins TRBV6-1 to TRBJ1-4, with a weak D call TRBD1 (6 bases). Trimming shortened V by 6 bases and J by 0 bases, and 11 bases separated the two germline ends. The germline CDR1 and CDR2 sequences are MNHNS and SASEGT. CDR3 length: 15 residues. The CDR3: CASSGRTATNEKLFF. The CDR3 DNA is TGTGCCAGCAGCGGACGGACAGCAACTAATGAAAAACTGTTTTTT.

The chain couples TRBV14 to TRBJ2-7; TRBD1 matches at 9 bases. The CDR3 is 14 amino acids. The trim removed 6 bases at V and 1 base at J, leaving 4 bases unmatched. Germline V gene lookup returns CDR1 SGHDN and CDR2 FVKESK. Here the CDR3 DNA reads TGTGCCAGCAGTCACGGGACAGGGTCCTACGAGCAGTACTTC. Translation: CASSHGTGSYEQYF.

This clonotype was recorded a few times. The chain carries TRBV11-2 and TRBJ1-2; D remains unclear. Germline V gives CDR1 SGHAT, CDR2 FQNNGV. This CDR3 spans 14 amino acids. V was clipped by 3 bases and J by 0 bases, with 8 bases between them. The CDR3 sequence is CASSFDTANYGYTF. The CDR3 DNA reads as TGTGCCAGCAGCTTCGACACTGCTAACTATGGCTACACCTTC.

Points on this clonotype: Just one base apart from a much larger clone, this may be a read error. The gene calls are TRBV20-1 and TRBJ2-5; 7 positions agree with TRBD2. The CDR3 consists of 15 residues. CDR1 and CDR2 (germline): DFQATT, SNEGSKA (reference sequence). V gave up 5 bases and J gave up 1 base; unmatched junction bases: 10. The CDR3 region is CSAGSPSGSQETQYF. Here the CDR3 DNA reads TGCAGTGCTGGTAGCCCTAGCGGTTCCCAAGAGACCCAGTACTTC.

This clonotype turned up a few times. The rearrangement links TRBV9 to TRBJ1-2; maybe TRBD1 (6 bases). Germline-derived CDR1 and CDR2 are SGDLS and YYNGEE. This CDR3 has 14 amino acids. Between the trimmed V and J ends, which lost 4 bases and 5 bases, there was a span of 15 bases. The CDR3: CASSSSGGGYGYTF. The CDR3 DNA follows: TGTGCCAGCAGCTCCTCTGGAGGGGGGTATGGCTACACCTTC.

The chain couples TRBV10-3 to TRBJ1-1, with TRBD1 identical over 9 bases. The CDR3 length is 17 residues. Germline lookup yields CDR1 ENHRY and CDR2 SYGVKD. V shed 2 bases and J 4 bases; nucleotides not matched to a gene: 11. In DNA, the CDR3 is TGTGCCATCAGTGAGCACCTCGGGACAGGGATTGGCACTGAAGCTTTCTTT. Translated: CAISEHLGTGIGTEAFF.

This clonotype was counted at least ten times. The V and J genes are TRBV28 and TRBJ2-7; D unresolved. There are 14 residues in the CDR3. V gave up 1 base and J gave up 2 bases, with 9 bases separating them. The germline V gene encodes CDR1 MDHEN and CDR2 SYDVKM. The chain's CDR3 is CASSLSLGPYEQYF. Written as DNA, the CDR3 is TGTGCCAGCAGTTTATCCCTGGGCCCCTACGAGCAGTACTTC.

This clonotype was picked up a small number of times. This chain joins TRBV6-1 and TRBJ2-7, with TRBD2 as a possible D gene (6 bases). CDR1 and CDR2 (germline): MNHNS, SASEGT. Trimming pared 6 bases from V and 5 bases from J, leaving 17 bases between. This CDR3 is built from 14 residues. The DNA for the CDR3 is TGTGCCAGCAGCTCCGGGAGAGGGTTTGACGAGCAGTACTTC. Protein: CASSSGRGFDEQYF.

This chain connects TRBV20-1 to TRBJ2-5; D unresolved. V lost 5 bases and J lost 5, with 9 bases in between. CDR1 and CDR2 from the germline V gene are DFQATT and SNEGSKA (reference sequence). The CDR3 contains 11 residues. For the CDR3, the DNA is TGCAGTGCTTATTTAGGGGAGACCCAGTACTTC. It encodes CSAYLGETQYF.

There are a few counts of this clonotype. The rearrangement links TRBV7-2 to TRBJ2-7; the D is unclear. Trimming removed 3 bases from V and 2 bases from J, with 8 bases in between. The CDR3 is 13 residues long. The germline V gene has CDR1 SGHTA and CDR2 FQGNSA. The CDR3 sequence is CASSFLRTYEQYF. Written as DNA, the CDR3 is TGTGCCAGCAGCTTTCTCCGAACCTACGAGCAGTACTTC.

This clonotype has a count of ten or more. This chain links TRBV6-5 with TRBJ1-2; D uncertain. The CDR3 length is 15 residues. Trimming shortened V by 4 bases and J by 4 bases, and 16 bases separated the two germline ends. Germline loops: CDR1 MNHEY, CDR2 SVGAGI. CDR3 in DNA: TGTGCCAGCAGTTCCTCGTTTGGATACCTCTATGGCTACACCTTC. Translated, it gives CASSSSFGYLYGYTF.

The rearrangement uses TRBV6-1 and TRBJ2-7; 9 bases match TRBD1. Trimming cost V 2 bases and J 2 bases; bases outside gene matches: 4. CDR1 is MNHNS and CDR2 is SASEGT in the germline V gene. The CDR3 contains 15 residues. In nucleotides, the CDR3 is TGTGCCAGCAGTGAATTTCACAGGGGGCCCTACGAGCAGTACTTC. Translation gives CASSEFHRGPYEQYF.

In its sample, this clonotype was seen a few times. The chain uses TRBV12-3 or TRBV12-4 and TRBJ2-1; 15 bases line up with TRBD2. This CDR3 region has 23 residues. Germline trimming cut 1 base from V and 1 base from J; bases unmatched to any gene: 17. CDR3 bases: TGTGCCAGCAGTTTAGAGCTAGTCCTAGGGACTAGCGGGAGGCGGACATCCTACAATGAGCAGTTCTTC. It encodes CASSLELVLGTSGRRTSYNEQFF.

The genes are TRBV19 and TRBJ1-5, with D unclear. Deletions cut 7 bases from V and 0 bases from J, with 13 bases between. Germline assignment: CDR1 LNHDA and CDR2 SQIVND (reference sequence). The CDR3 is made up of 15 amino acids. The CDR3 nucleotides read TGTGCCAGTAAAGGCCCCCGGTATAGCAATCAGCCCCAGCATTTT. Translating gives CASKGPRYSNQPQHF.

The V and J genes are TRBV5-6 and TRBJ2-7; D gene unclear. The CDR3 extends over 14 amino acids. Between the trimmed V and J ends, which lost 1 base and 3 bases, there was a span of 11 bases. CDR1 and CDR2 (germline): SGHDT, YYEEEE. In nucleotides, the CDR3 is TGTGCCAGCAGCTTGTGGATAGGGTTCTACGAGCAGTACTTC. Translating it yields CASSLWIGFYEQYF. Drawing the rest from reference TRBV5-6 and TRBJ2-7, the complete variable domain is DAGVTQSPTHLIKTRGQQVTLRCSPKSGHDTVSWYQQALGQGPQFIFQYYEEEERQRGNFPDRFSGHQFPNYSSELNVNALLLGDSALYLCASSLWIGFYEQYFGPGTRLTVT.

This clonotype was detected ten times or more. The chain couples TRBV6-1 to TRBJ1-2; D perhaps matches TRBD1 (6 bases). The germline V and J ends were trimmed by 6 bases and 0 bases, with 14 bases remaining between them. Germline V gives CDR1 MNHNS, CDR2 SASEGT. CDR3 length equals 15 residues. CDR3 residues: CASSAGTPSNYGYTF. DNA for the CDR3: TGTGCCAGCAGCGCCGGGACACCATCTAACTATGGCTACACCTTC.

The V gene is TRBV7-9, the J gene TRBJ1-1; D unresolved. Trimming stripped 5 bases from V and 5 bases from J, with 15 bases between. The V gene's germline CDR1 is SEHNR and CDR2 FQNEAQ (reference sequence). This CDR3 has 14 amino acids. CDR3 sequence (DNA): TGTGCCAGCAGCCCCGACCGTGGATGGACTGAAGCTTTCTTT. This gives the protein CASSPDRGWTEAFF.

This clonotype was observed a few times. This chain connects TRBV11-2 to TRBJ1-2; 7 bases fit TRBD1. Looked up from germline, CDR1 is SGHAT and CDR2 is FQNNGV. CDR3 length equals 17 residues. With 5 bases clipped from V and 0 bases from J, the junction kept 12 bases outside the gene matches. Here the CDR3 DNA reads TGTGCCAGCAGCCTAAAGGAGGGGGCGGCAGCTAACTATGGCTACACCTTC. It codes for CASSLKEGAAANYGYTF. The full variable domain, in which reference TRBV11-2 and TRBJ1-2 provide the parts outside the CDR3, is EAGVAQSPRYKIIEKRQSVAFWCNPISGHATLYWYQQILGQGPKLLIQFQNNGVVDDSQLPKDRFSAERLKGVDSTLKIQPAKLEDSAVYLCASSLKEGAAANYGYTFGSGTRLTVV.

This clonotype occurred a few times. The chain joins TRBV28 to TRBJ1-5, with 8 bases lining up with TRBD1. Germline-derived CDR1 and CDR2 are MDHEN and SYDVKM. The CDR3 spans 13 residues. V was pared by 10 bases and J by 11 bases, with 13 bases of the junction left unmatched. DNA of the CDR3: TGTGCCACCCAGTTTATAACAGGGGGAGCCCAGCATTTT. Translation gives CATQFITGGAQHF.